This T cell receptor (beta chain) came from a study of PD-L1 blockade in urothelial cancer. Study as a whole: Every 3 weeks, patients received intravenous atezolizumab 1,200 mg, beginning 2014. Bladder-origin urothelial cancer in males described about 85% of the 29 patients. Among blood samples, the median T cell count was some 140,000.

The data were produced by immunoSEQ multiplex PCR, yet TCRdb's version contains in-frame clones alone and is incomplete. The sample lists about 47,000 clones, around 84% occurring once. Sample time point: pretreatment peripheral blood. Urothelial carcinoma affected the patients, and it was locally advanced or metastatic. Sequenced here: PBMCs, sampled around atezolizumab (anti-PD-L1) treatment. The receptor comes from a man aged 60-69 years with urothelial cancer.

CDR3 nucleotide sequence: TGTGCCAGCAGCTATTTCCAGGGTACTAGCACAGATACGCAGTATTTT. Protein: CASSYFQGTSTDTQYF. The J gene is TRBJ2-3, the V gene TRBV7-2, with D possibly being TRBD1 (5 bases). V gave up 4 bases and J gave up 0 bases, with 14 bases separating them. This CDR3 comprises 16 residues. Germline values: CDR1 SGHTA, CDR2 FQGNSA.